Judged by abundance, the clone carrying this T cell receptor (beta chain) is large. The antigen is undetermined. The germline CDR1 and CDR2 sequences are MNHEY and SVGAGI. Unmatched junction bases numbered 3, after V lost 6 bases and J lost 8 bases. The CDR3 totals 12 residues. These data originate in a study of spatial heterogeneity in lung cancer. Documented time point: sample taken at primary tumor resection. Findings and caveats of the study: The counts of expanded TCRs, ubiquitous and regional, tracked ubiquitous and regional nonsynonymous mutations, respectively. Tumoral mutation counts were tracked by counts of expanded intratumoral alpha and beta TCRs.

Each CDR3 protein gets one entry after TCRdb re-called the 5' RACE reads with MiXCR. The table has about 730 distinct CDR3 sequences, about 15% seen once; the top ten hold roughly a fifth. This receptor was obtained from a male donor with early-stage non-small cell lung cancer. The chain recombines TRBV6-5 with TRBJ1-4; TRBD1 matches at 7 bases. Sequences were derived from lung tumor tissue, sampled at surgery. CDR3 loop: CASRDRAEKLFF. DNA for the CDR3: TGTGCCAGCAGAGACAGGGCAGAAAAACTGTTTTTT.